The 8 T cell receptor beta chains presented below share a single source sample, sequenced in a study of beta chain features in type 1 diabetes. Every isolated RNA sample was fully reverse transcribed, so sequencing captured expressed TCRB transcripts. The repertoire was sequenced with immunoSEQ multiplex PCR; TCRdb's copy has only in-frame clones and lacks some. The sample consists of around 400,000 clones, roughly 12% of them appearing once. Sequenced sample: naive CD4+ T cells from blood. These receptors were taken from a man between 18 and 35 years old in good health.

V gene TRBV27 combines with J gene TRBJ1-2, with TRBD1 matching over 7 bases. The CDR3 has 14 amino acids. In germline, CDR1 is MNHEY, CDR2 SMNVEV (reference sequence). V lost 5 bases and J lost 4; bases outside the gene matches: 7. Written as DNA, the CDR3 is TGTGCCAGCAGTGTCAGGACAGGACCCTATGGCTACACCTTC. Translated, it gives CASSVRTGPYGYTF.

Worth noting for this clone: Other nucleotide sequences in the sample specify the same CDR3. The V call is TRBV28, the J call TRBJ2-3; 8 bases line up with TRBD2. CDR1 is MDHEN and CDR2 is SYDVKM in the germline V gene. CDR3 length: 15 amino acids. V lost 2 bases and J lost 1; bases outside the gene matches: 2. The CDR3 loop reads CASSLPGGGTDTQYF. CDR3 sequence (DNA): TGTGCCAGCAGTTTACCGGGGGGGGGCACAGATACGCAGTATTTT.

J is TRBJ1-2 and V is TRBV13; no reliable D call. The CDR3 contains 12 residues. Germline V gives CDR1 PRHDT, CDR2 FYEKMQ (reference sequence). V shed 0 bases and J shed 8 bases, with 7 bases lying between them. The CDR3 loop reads CASSLGEEGYTF. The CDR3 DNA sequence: TGTGCCAGCAGCTTAGGCGAGGAGGGCTACACCTTC.

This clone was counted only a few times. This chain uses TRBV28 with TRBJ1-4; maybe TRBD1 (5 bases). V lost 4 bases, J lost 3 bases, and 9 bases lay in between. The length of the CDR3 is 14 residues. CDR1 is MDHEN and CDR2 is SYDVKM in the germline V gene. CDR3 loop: CASSSPGPNEKLFF. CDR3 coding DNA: TGTGCCAGCAGTTCCCCAGGGCCTAATGAAAAACTGTTTTTT. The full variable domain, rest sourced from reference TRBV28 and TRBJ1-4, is DVKVTQSSRYLVKRTGEKVFLECVQDMDHENMFWYRQDPGLGLRLIYFSYDVKMKEKGDIPEGYSVSREKKERFSLILESASTNQTSMYLCASSSPGPNEKLFFGSGTQLSVL.

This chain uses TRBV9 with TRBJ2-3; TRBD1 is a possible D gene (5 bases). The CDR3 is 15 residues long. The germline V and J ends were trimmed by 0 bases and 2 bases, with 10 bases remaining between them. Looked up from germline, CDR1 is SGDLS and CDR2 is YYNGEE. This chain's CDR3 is CASSVGQIYTDTQYF. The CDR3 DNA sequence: TGTGCCAGCAGCGTAGGACAGATTTACACAGATACGCAGTATTTT.

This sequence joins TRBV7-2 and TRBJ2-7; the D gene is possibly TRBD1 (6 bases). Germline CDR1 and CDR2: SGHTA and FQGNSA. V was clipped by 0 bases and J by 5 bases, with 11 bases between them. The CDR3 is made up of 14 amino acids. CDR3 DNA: TGTGCCAGCAGCTTAGCGGCAGGGGTCCACGAGCAGTACTTC. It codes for CASSLAAGVHEQYF.

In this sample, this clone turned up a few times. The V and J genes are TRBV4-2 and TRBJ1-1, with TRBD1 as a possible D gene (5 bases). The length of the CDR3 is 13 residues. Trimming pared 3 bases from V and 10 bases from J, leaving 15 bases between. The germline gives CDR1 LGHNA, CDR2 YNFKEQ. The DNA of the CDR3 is TGTGCCAGCAGCCACACAGGCGCCCGAGTAGCTTTCTTT. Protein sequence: CASSHTGARVAFF.

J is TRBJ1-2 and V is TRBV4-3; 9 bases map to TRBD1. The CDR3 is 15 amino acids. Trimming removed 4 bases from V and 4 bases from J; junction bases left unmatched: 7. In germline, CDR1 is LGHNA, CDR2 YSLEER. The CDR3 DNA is TGCGCCAGCAGCCGACGACAGGGGGTAGGCTATGGCTACACCTTC. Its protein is CASSRRQGVGYGYTF.